The clone carrying this T cell receptor beta chain was seen just once. These data originate in a study of blood T cell repertoires in COVID-19. V lost 3 bases to trimming and J lost 0 bases; unmatched junction nucleotides: 5. The germline CDR1 and CDR2 sequences are MGHRA and YSYEKL. This CDR3 has 15 residues. Here immunoSEQ multiplex PCR was the method, and the copy in TCRdb shows in-frame clones only, minus some. The sample has fewer than 90,000 clones; roughly four fifths are singletons. This TCR was sampled from a man aged 50-59 years with acute or convalescent COVID-19. Sequenced input: peripheral blood. The chain is built from TRBV4-1 and TRBJ2-7; 7 bases are a match to TRBD1. The CDR3 here is CASSQGTASSYEQYF. The CDR3 DNA sequence: TGCGCCAGCAGCCAGGGGACAGCGTCCTCCTACGAGCAGTACTTC.